Listed below are T cell receptor beta chains from one sample, sequenced in a study of response to subunit inactivated influenza vaccine. Via MiXCR, TCRdb re-called the RT-PCR reads, giving one row per CDR3 protein. The sample records 490,000 or so distinct CDR3 sequences, less than 10% being singletons. This material consisted of PBMCs from blood, taken roughly 24 months after vaccination. The receptors were gathered from a man aged 50-75 years who received an inactivated influenza vaccine. CDR3s include the opening cysteine and the closing phenylalanine or tryptophan. A D gene is named only where the DNA matches it firmly. Only part of the rows carry a size: once, few, many, or a class if the clone is expanded.

d_call: TRBD2
v_call: TRBV20-1
clone_size: .
j_call: TRBJ2-7
cdr3_aa: CSARPLAGGITYEQYF
cdr3_nt: TGCAGTGCTAGGCCTCTAGCGGGGGGGATCACCTACGAGCAGTACTTC

d_call: TRBD2
v_call: TRBV14
clone_size: .
j_call: TRBJ2-7
cdr3_aa: CASSQMTSARYEQYF
cdr3_nt: TGTGCCAGCAGCCAAATGACTAGCGCGAGGTACGAGCAGTACTTC

d_call: TRBD1
v_call: TRBV7-9
clone_size: many
j_call: TRBJ2-5
cdr3_aa: CASSFGQGGGETQYF
cdr3_nt: TGTGCCAGCAGCTTCGGACAGGGGGGCGGAGAGACCCAGTACTTC

d_call: TRBD1
v_call: TRBV4-3
clone_size: .
j_call: TRBJ1-4
cdr3_aa: CASNQGRELWITGENEKLFF
cdr3_nt: TGCGCCAGCAACCAAGGGCGTGAATTGTGGATTACAGGGGAGAATGAAAAACTGTTTTTT

d_call: TRBD2
v_call: TRBV20-1
clone_size: .
j_call: TRBJ2-1
cdr3_aa: CSAQTSGLAINEQFF
cdr3_nt: TGCAGTGCCCAGACTTCGGGACTAGCGATAAATGAGCAGTTCTTC

d_call: .
v_call: TRBV5-1
clone_size: many
j_call: TRBJ2-1
cdr3_aa: CASSFRSSYNEQFF
cdr3_nt: TGCGCCAGCAGCTTTCGGAGCTCCTACAATGAGCAGTTCTTC

d_call: .
v_call: TRBV6-2/TRBV6-3
clone_size: few
j_call: TRBJ2-1
cdr3_aa: CASSYSPSYNEQFF
cdr3_nt: TGTGCCAGCAGTTACTCCCCCAGCTACAATGAGCAGTTCTTC

d_call: .
v_call: TRBV5-1
clone_size: many
j_call: TRBJ2-2
cdr3_aa: CASSFGVGGELFF
cdr3_nt: TGCGCCAGCAGCTTTGGTGTTGGCGGGGAGCTGTTTTTT

d_call: TRBD2
v_call: TRBV6-2/TRBV6-3
clone_size: many
j_call: TRBJ2-3
cdr3_aa: CASITGLAGATDTQYF
cdr3_nt: TGTGCCAGCATCACCGGACTAGCGGGAGCGACAGATACGCAGTATTTT

d_call: .
v_call: TRBV20-1
clone_size: many
j_call: TRBJ2-5
cdr3_aa: CSAKQEPAAQYF
cdr3_nt: TGCAGTGCTAAGCAGGAGCCAGCGGCCCAGTACTTC

d_call: TRBD2
v_call: TRBV29-1
clone_size: .
j_call: TRBJ2-3
cdr3_aa: CSVEGVVGLAGENTQYF
cdr3_nt: TGCAGCGTTGAAGGAGTGGTTGGTCTAGCGGGAGAGAATACGCAGTATTTT

d_call: TRBD1
v_call: TRBV15
clone_size: many
j_call: TRBJ2-1
cdr3_aa: CATSRAGTAYNEQFF
cdr3_nt: TGTGCCACCAGCAGGGCCGGGACAGCCTACAATGAGCAGTTCTTC

d_call: TRBD1
v_call: TRBV29-1
clone_size: few
j_call: TRBJ1-1
cdr3_aa: CSAIQGASEAFF
cdr3_nt: TGCAGCGCTATACAGGGGGCGTCTGAAGCTTTCTTT

d_call: .
v_call: TRBV5-6
clone_size: few
j_call: TRBJ1-5
cdr3_aa: CASTLGRHSNQPQHF
cdr3_nt: TGTGCCAGCACACTCGGACGGCATAGCAATCAGCCCCAGCATTTT

d_call: .
v_call: TRBV5-1
clone_size: .
j_call: TRBJ2-3
cdr3_aa: CASSFLVSGTDTQYF
cdr3_nt: TGCGCCAGCAGCTTTTTGGTTTCAGGCACAGATACGCAGTATTTT

d_call: .
v_call: TRBV19
clone_size: few
j_call: TRBJ1-1
cdr3_aa: CASSIIGEQNTEAFF
cdr3_nt: TGTGCCAGTAGTATAATTGGGGAGCAGAACACTGAAGCTTTCTTT

d_call: .
v_call: TRBV12-3/TRBV12-4
clone_size: many
j_call: TRBJ2-3
cdr3_aa: CASSRQDSTDTQYF
cdr3_nt: TGTGCCAGCAGTCGCCAGGACAGCACAGATACGCAGTATTTT

d_call: .
v_call: TRBV10-3
clone_size: few
j_call: TRBJ1-6
cdr3_aa: CAISEAPLLGKGYNSPLHF
cdr3_nt: TGTGCCATCAGTGAGGCGCCCCTATTGGGGAAGGGATATAATTCACCCCTCCACTTT

d_call: TRBD2
v_call: TRBV12-3/TRBV12-4
clone_size: .
j_call: TRBJ2-1
cdr3_aa: CASKGGLAGLGNEQFF
cdr3_nt: TGTGCCAGCAAAGGAGGCCTAGCGGGTCTGGGGAATGAGCAGTTCTTC

d_call: .
v_call: TRBV10-3
clone_size: many
j_call: TRBJ1-1
cdr3_aa: CAIRNPTQLGTEAFF
cdr3_nt: TGTGCCATCAGGAATCCGACACAATTGGGGACTGAAGCTTTCTTT

d_call: .
v_call: TRBV4-1
clone_size: many
j_call: TRBJ2-1
cdr3_aa: CASSHEHYNEQFF
cdr3_nt: TGCGCCAGCAGCCACGAACACTACAATGAGCAGTTCTTC

d_call: .
v_call: TRBV7-2
clone_size: .
j_call: TRBJ2-5
cdr3_aa: CASSLYAGEETQYF
cdr3_nt: TGTGCCAGCAGCCTCTACGCAGGGGAAGAGACCCAGTACTTC

d_call: TRBD2
v_call: TRBV29-1
clone_size: many
j_call: TRBJ2-1
cdr3_aa: CSVVLLPGGRGEQFF
cdr3_nt: TGCAGCGTTGTTTTACTCCCGGGGGGGCGAGGTGAGCAGTTCTTC

d_call: TRBD1
v_call: TRBV4-3
clone_size: few
j_call: TRBJ2-5
cdr3_aa: CASSQVPPPGQEYQETQYF
cdr3_nt: TGCGCCAGCAGCCAAGTCCCCCCACCGGGACAGGAGTACCAAGAGACCCAGTACTTC

d_call: .
v_call: TRBV18
clone_size: few
j_call: TRBJ1-4
cdr3_aa: CASSPRAGDEKLFF
cdr3_nt: TGTGCCAGCTCACCACGGGCGGGCGATGAAAAACTGTTTTTT

d_call: .
v_call: TRBV20-1
clone_size: few
j_call: TRBJ1-2
cdr3_aa: CSANLRGFEGYTF
cdr3_nt: TGCAGTGCTAATCTTCGGGGGTTTGAGGGCTACACCTTC

d_call: .
v_call: TRBV7-2
clone_size: few
j_call: TRBJ2-7
cdr3_aa: CASSLRDFYEQYF
cdr3_nt: TGTGCCAGCAGCCTACGGGACTTCTACGAGCAGTACTTC

d_call: .
v_call: TRBV5-1
clone_size: .
j_call: TRBJ2-2
cdr3_aa: CASSLEGVGNTGELFF
cdr3_nt: TGCGCCAGCAGCTTGGAAGGGGTTGGGAACACCGGGGAGCTGTTTTTT

d_call: .
v_call: TRBV6-1
clone_size: many
j_call: TRBJ1-5
cdr3_aa: CASSATWAEQGYSNQPQHF
cdr3_nt: TGTGCCAGCAGTGCAACCTGGGCCGAACAGGGATATAGCAATCAGCCCCAGCATTTT

d_call: .
v_call: TRBV29-1
clone_size: few
j_call: TRBJ2-1
cdr3_aa: CSVDPYNEQFF
cdr3_nt: TGCAGCGTTGACCCCTACAATGAGCAGTTCTTC

d_call: .
v_call: TRBV3-1
clone_size: .
j_call: TRBJ1-1
cdr3_aa: CASSLRRTDLDTEAFF
cdr3_nt: TGTGCCAGCAGCCTCCGAAGGACAGACTTGGACACTGAAGCTTTCTTT

d_call: .
v_call: TRBV4-2
clone_size: many
j_call: TRBJ2-7
cdr3_aa: CASSQDGNSYEQYF
cdr3_nt: TGTGCCAGCAGCCAAGACGGGAATTCCTACGAGCAGTACTTC

d_call: .
v_call: TRBV20-1
clone_size: .
j_call: TRBJ2-6
cdr3_aa: CSARAASGANVLTF
cdr3_nt: TGCAGTGCTAGGGCAGCTTCTGGGGCCAACGTCCTGACTTTC

d_call: .
v_call: TRBV5-1
clone_size: .
j_call: TRBJ2-7
cdr3_aa: CASSLDPGTNSYEQYF
cdr3_nt: TGCGCCAGCAGCTTGGATCCAGGCACAAACTCCTACGAGCAGTACTTC

d_call: TRBD2
v_call: TRBV19
clone_size: .
j_call: TRBJ2-1
cdr3_aa: CASRALAANEQFF
cdr3_nt: TGTGCCAGTAGGGCCCTAGCGGCCAATGAGCAGTTCTTC

d_call: .
v_call: TRBV20-1
clone_size: .
j_call: TRBJ2-1
cdr3_aa: CSAPQIGLYNEQFF
cdr3_nt: TGCAGTGCTCCCCAAATTGGCCTCTACAATGAGCAGTTCTTC

d_call: .
v_call: TRBV20-1
clone_size: few
j_call: TRBJ2-5
cdr3_aa: CSARTGTKQETQYF
cdr3_nt: TGCAGTGCAAGAACCGGGACGAAGCAAGAGACCCAGTACTTC

d_call: .
v_call: TRBV29-1
clone_size: few
j_call: TRBJ1-2
cdr3_aa: CSVELENYGYTF
cdr3_nt: TGCAGCGTTGAACTGGAGAACTATGGCTACACCTTC

d_call: .
v_call: TRBV20-1
clone_size: .
j_call: TRBJ2-3
cdr3_aa: CSALSDFNTDTQYF
cdr3_nt: TGCAGTGCTTTGTCAGACTTCAACACAGATACGCAGTATTTT

d_call: TRBD1
v_call: TRBV18
clone_size: .
j_call: TRBJ2-3
cdr3_aa: CASSPIPGQGMADTQYF
cdr3_nt: TGTGCCAGCTCGCCAATTCCGGGACAGGGAATGGCGGATACGCAGTATTTT

d_call: TRBD2
v_call: TRBV5-1
clone_size: many
j_call: TRBJ2-7
cdr3_aa: CASSFDGTRTYEQYF
cdr3_nt: TGCGCCAGCAGCTTTGACGGGACTAGAACCTACGAGCAGTACTTC

d_call: .
v_call: TRBV10-2
clone_size: few
j_call: TRBJ2-1
cdr3_aa: CASSEFAPSSYNEQFF
cdr3_nt: TGCGCCAGCAGTGAGTTTGCGCCGAGCTCCTACAATGAGCAGTTCTTC

d_call: TRBD2
v_call: TRBV2
clone_size: few
j_call: TRBJ2-5
cdr3_aa: CGLAGSYQETQYF
cdr3_nt: TGCGGACTAGCGGGTAGTTATCAAGAGACCCAGTACTTC

d_call: TRBD2
v_call: TRBV12-3/TRBV12-4
clone_size: .
j_call: TRBJ2-5
cdr3_aa: CASSQAGGGETQYF
cdr3_nt: TGTGCCAGCAGTCAAGCGGGAGGGGGGGAGACCCAGTACTTC

d_call: TRBD2
v_call: TRBV25-1
clone_size: few
j_call: TRBJ2-1
cdr3_aa: CASSGASGGASWKFF
cdr3_nt: TGTGCCAGCAGTGGGGCTAGCGGGGGGGCCTCTTGGAAGTTCTTC

d_call: TRBD2
v_call: TRBV12-3/TRBV12-4
clone_size: many
j_call: TRBJ2-3
cdr3_aa: CASSPSSGGADTQYF
cdr3_nt: TGTGCCAGCAGCCCTAGTAGCGGGGGGGCAGATACGCAGTATTTT

d_call: .
v_call: TRBV28
clone_size: many
j_call: TRBJ2-3
cdr3_aa: CASDLGHTDTQYF
cdr3_nt: TGTGCCAGCGACCTGGGTCACACAGATACGCAGTATTTT

d_call: TRBD2
v_call: TRBV7-7
clone_size: .
j_call: TRBJ2-1
cdr3_aa: CASSLALTSGRFNEQFF
cdr3_nt: TGTGCCAGCAGCTTAGCGCTGACTAGCGGGAGGTTCAATGAGCAGTTCTTC